This T cell receptor (beta chain) was captured in a study of cytomegalovirus exposure and HLA in healthy donors. Study results and limitations: One cluster of highly shared sequence variants probably arose as a sequencing artifact.

The PCR had 60 Vbeta and 13 Jbeta primers. Assay: immunoSEQ multiplex PCR; the TCRdb copy retains only in-frame clones and omits some. The table lists about 200,000 clones, 70% to 80% of them singletons, with approximately 0.4% in the top ten. Concerning this clone itself: Its antigen is as yet unknown.

CDR3 length equals 16 residues. Per germline, CDR1 MDHEN and CDR2 SYDVKM. This clonotype was sampled from a male donor in good health and CMV-seropositive. The chain uses TRBV28 and TRBJ2-5; 9 nucleotides match TRBD2. The J call may be mistaken, given a closer DNA end match to TRBJ2-7. Sequencing was done on a sample of PBMCs. The CDR3 DNA reads as TGTGCCAGCAGCAACCTAGCGGGGCCGTCCTCCTACGAGCAGTACTTC. Its translation: CASSNLAGPSSYEQYF.